The 29 T cell receptor beta chains reported below all come from one sample, sequenced in a study of blood T cells in healthy people across ages. With a J-beta primer mix and a sample-barcoded 5' primer, a second PCR ran roughly 7 to 11 cycles. TCRdb called the 5' RACE reads again in MiXCR, with one record for every CDR3 protein. The sample records hundreds of thousands of distinct CDR3 sequences, roughly 58% being singletons. Sample: blood. All receptors derive from a man between 60 and 70 years old in good health.

The V gene is TRBV5-1, the J gene TRBJ1-4; TRBD1 matches 8 bases. Germline CDR1 and CDR2: SGHRS and YFSETQ. The ends lost 4 bases at V and 6 bases at J; junction bases unmatched: 8. The CDR3 sequence is 15 residues long. The CDR3, as DNA: TGCGCCAGCAGCGAACAGACAGGGGAGTATGAAAAACTGTTTTTT. Encoded protein: CASSEQTGEYEKLFF.

A few counts support this clonotype. The V and J genes are TRBV29-1 and TRBJ2-1; 9 positions match TRBD2. This CDR3 has 12 residues. The trim removed 4 bases at V and 6 bases at J, leaving 1 base unmatched. CDR1 and CDR2 (germline): SQVTM, ANQGSEA. The CDR3 spells CSVATSGNEQFF. The CDR3 DNA is TGCAGCGTTGCGACTAGCGGCAATGAGCAGTTCTTC.

The rearrangement joins TRBV5-1 to TRBJ1-1; a possible D gene is TRBD1 (5 bases). The CDR3 sequence is 15 residues long. The V gene lost 0 bases and the J gene lost 4 bases, with 13 bases spanning the gap. Germline V gives CDR1 SGHRS, CDR2 YFSETQ. CDR3 sequence reads: CASSLAFQGPTEAFF. The CDR3, as DNA: TGCGCCAGCAGCTTGGCCTTTCAGGGTCCCACTGAAGCTTTCTTT.

This chain connects TRBV14 to TRBJ2-3, with a weak D call TRBD2 (5 bases). Trimming stripped 5 bases from V and 3 bases from J, with 9 bases between. Germline V gives CDR1 SGHDN, CDR2 FVKESK. The CDR3 extends over 13 amino acids. The CDR3 protein is CASSSLGTDTQYF. The DNA of the CDR3 is TGTGCCAGCAGCTCACTAGGAACAGATACGCAGTATTTT.

The chain links TRBV15 to TRBJ2-5, with D tentatively TRBD2 (6 bases). This CDR3 spans 14 amino acids. From germline, CDR1 is LNHNV and CDR2 YYDKDF (reference sequence). Trimming stripped 0 bases from V and 4 bases from J, with 9 bases between. This chain's CDR3 is CATSRERRGETQYF. The CDR3 DNA follows: TGTGCCACCAGCAGAGAACGGAGGGGAGAGACCCAGTACTTC.

The CDR3 sequence: CASSSTTGGLYGYTF. CDR3 nucleotides: TGTGCCAGCAGCTCTACGACAGGGGGCCTCTATGGCTACACCTTC. This chain links TRBV7-2 with TRBJ1-2, with 10 bases aligning to TRBD1. CDR1 and CDR2 (germline): SGHTA, FQGNSA. CDR3 length: 15 amino acids. J lost 4 bases, V lost 4 bases, and 6 bases had no gene match.

The chain joins TRBV18 to TRBJ1-2; D is uncertain. The ends were cut back, 4 bases at V and 2 bases at J, with 17 bases in the middle. CDR1 is KGHSH and CDR2 is LQKENI in the germline V gene. The CDR3 runs 16 residues. DNA of the CDR3: TGTGCCAGCTCACGGCGCGGGTCTTCCCGCAACTATGGCTACACCTTC. As protein: CASSRRGSSRNYGYTF.

The chain carries TRBV10-3 and TRBJ2-3; 14 positions match TRBD2. V was pared by 3 bases and J by 6 bases, with 8 bases of the junction left unmatched. Per the germline V gene, CDR1 is ENHRY and CDR2 is SYGVKD. CDR3 size: 17 residues. This CDR3 reads CAISDVTSGGAVDTQYF. The CDR3 DNA sequence: TGTGCCATCAGTGATGTGACTAGCGGGGGGGCCGTGGATACGCAGTATTTT.

The chain links TRBV6-7 to TRBJ2-6, with no clear D. TRBV6-7 is marked as an open reading frame, function uncertain. CDR3 length: 15 amino acids. With 2 bases removed from V and 0 bases from J, the gap between germline ends came to 5 bases. CDR3 DNA: TGTGCCAGCAGTTACACAGACTCTGGGGCCAACGTCCTGACTTTC. It specifies CASSYTDSGANVLTF.

This clonotype was recorded at least ten times. V is TRBV4-2 and J is TRBJ1-2, with D unresolved. This CDR3 contains 14 residues. The V and J ends lost 0 bases and 4 bases respectively, with 9 bases between them. Germline V gene sequence: CDR1 LGHNA, CDR2 YNFKEQ. This CDR3 reads CASSQDRGFYGYTF. DNA for the CDR3: TGTGCCAGCAGCCAAGATCGTGGGTTCTATGGCTACACCTTC.

The V call is TRBV4-1, the J call TRBJ2-7; TRBD2 matches at 10 bases. The end of the DNA aligns better with TRBJ2-4, so the J call may be wrong. The CDR3 totals 19 residues. The germline V gene encodes CDR1 MGHRA and CDR2 YSYEKL. The CDR3 here is CASSQFGLIAGGAKNIQYF. The DNA for the CDR3 is TGCGCCAGCAGCCAATTTGGGTTGATAGCGGGGGGAGCCAAAAACATTCAGTACTTC.

This chain links TRBV5-6 with TRBJ1-4, with unresolved D. The ends were cut back, 1 base at V and 5 bases at J, with 9 bases in the middle. The V gene's germline CDR1 is SGHDT and CDR2 YYEEEE. The CDR3 length is 14 residues. The DNA of the CDR3 is TGTGCCAGCAGCTTGTGGGGTCCCAATGAAAAACTGTTTTTT. It yields the protein CASSLWGPNEKLFF.

J is TRBJ2-1 and V is TRBV12-3 or TRBV12-4; perhaps TRBD2 as D (7 bases). The CDR3 is made up of 17 amino acids. Trimming stripped 2 bases from V and 8 bases from J, with 22 bases between. CDR3 bases: TGTGCCAGCAGTTTAAGTGTAGACGGGGGGCTTGGGGATGAGCAGTTCTTC. Protein: CASSLSVDGGLGDEQFF.

J is TRBJ1-6 and V is TRBV29-1, with 8 bases fitting TRBD1. Per germline, CDR1 SQVTM and CDR2 ANQGSEA. CDR3 length: 13 residues. V dropped 3 bases and J dropped 7; count of bases not matched to a gene: 2. The CDR3 loop is CSVDTGGNSPLHF. The DNA for the CDR3 is TGCAGCGTTGATACAGGGGGAAATTCACCCCTCCACTTT.

Turning to this clonotype: Its ends do not fully match the called genes, so a read error is possible. V gene TRBV5-1 combines with J gene TRBJ1-2, with D possibly matching TRBD1 (6 bases). The CDR3 contains 16 residues. Germline V CDR1 and CDR2: SGHRS, YFSETQ. This chain's CDR3 is CASSLGTVRESAGDTF. CDR3 bases: TGCGCCAGCAGCTTGGGGACAGTTAGGGAGAGTGCTGGCGACACCTTC.

This chain links TRBV3-1 with TRBJ2-3; D is undetermined. Looked up from germline, CDR1 is LGHDT and CDR2 is YNNKEL (reference sequence). This CDR3 spans 13 amino acids. Trimming cost V 3 bases and J 4 bases, with 8 bases left between them. CDR3 region: CASSHTDPDTQYF. The CDR3 region has the DNA TGTGCCAGCAGCCACACAGATCCAGATACGCAGTATTTT.

This chain uses TRBV10-3 with TRBJ2-7, with D possibly TRBD2 on 6 matching bases. V lost 4 bases and J lost 5, with 15 bases in between. Germline CDR1 is ENHRY and CDR2 is SYGVKD. This CDR3 comprises 14 residues. The CDR3 protein is CAISGGVGVHEQYF. In DNA, the CDR3 is TGTGCCATCAGTGGCGGGGTTGGCGTCCACGAGCAGTACTTC.

V gene TRBV10-3 combines with J gene TRBJ1-1; tentative D call: TRBD1 (6 bases). The CDR3 has 17 residues. V dropped 0 bases and J dropped 1 base, with 15 bases sitting between them. From germline, CDR1 is ENHRY and CDR2 SYGVKD. CDR3 DNA sequence: TGTGCCATCAGTGAGTCCGCCAGTGGGGGGGCGAACACTGAAGCTTTCTTT. The encoded protein is CAISESASGGANTEAFF.

This clonotype has only a few counts. The chain couples TRBV6-5 to TRBJ2-1; 11 bases map to TRBD1. CDR3 length: 16 amino acids. V dropped 2 bases and J dropped 3; count of bases not matched to a gene: 3. From germline, CDR1 is MNHEY and CDR2 SVGAGI. The DNA for the CDR3 is TGTGCCAGCAGTTACGCCGGGACAGGGGGCTACAATGAGCAGTTCTTC. It is translated as CASSYAGTGGYNEQFF.

This chain connects TRBV6-1 to TRBJ2-7; 8 nucleotides line up with TRBD2. The J call could be wrong; TRBJ2-5 is a better fit for the DNA end. The CDR3 covers 14 residues. The germline V gene has CDR1 MNHNS and CDR2 SASEGT. The CDR3 nucleotides read TGTGCCAGCAGACCGGGACTAGTGGGAGGGACCCAGTACTTC. It codes for CASRPGLVGGTQYF.

This clonotype was detected only a few times. The chain uses TRBV9 and TRBJ2-5; 7 bases agree with TRBD2. The V gene end was trimmed by 3 bases and the J gene end by 2 bases; junction bases not matched to a gene: 4. CDR1 and CDR2 from the germline V gene are SGDLS and YYNGEE. There are 14 residues in the CDR3. This CDR3 is CASSATSEQETQYF. CDR3 nucleotide sequence: TGTGCCAGCAGCGCCACTAGCGAACAAGAGACCCAGTACTTC.

V and J are TRBV28 and TRBJ2-3; the D gene is possibly TRBD1 (5 bases). The CDR3 is made up of 15 amino acids. Trimming cost V 6 bases and J 1 base, with 14 bases left between them. Germline V gives CDR1 MDHEN, CDR2 SYDVKM. In DNA form, the CDR3 reads TGTGCCAGCAGGGCTACAGGAATACGCACAGATACGCAGTATTTT. Protein sequence: CASRATGIRTDTQYF.

This clonotype was seen once. The CDR3 nucleotides read TGTGCCAGCTCGTCCCTGGGACAGGGGTACGAGCAGTACTTC. As protein: CASSSLGQGYEQYF. The rearrangement links TRBV18 to TRBJ2-7; 10 bases fit TRBD1. J lost 4 bases, V lost 6 bases, and 6 bases had no gene match. The germline V gene has CDR1 KGHSH and CDR2 LQKENI. The CDR3 covers 14 residues. Full variable domain (missing parts from reference TRBV18 and TRBJ2-7): NAGVMQNPRHLVRRRGQEARLRCSPMKGHSHVYWYRQLPEEGLKFMVYLQKENIIDESGMPKERFSAEFPKEGPSILRIQQVVRGDSAAYFCASSSLGQGYEQYFGPGTRLTVT.

This clonotype was seen a handful of times. The J gene is TRBJ2-3, the V gene TRBV18; TRBD1 is a possible D gene (6 bases). V was shortened by 2 bases and J by 4 bases, with 10 bases between the two germline ends. CDR1 and CDR2 from the germline V gene are KGHSH and LQKENI. The CDR3 spans 14 residues. Written as DNA, the CDR3 is TGTGCCAGCTCACCATCGGGACACGCAGATACGCAGTATTTT. Translation: CASSPSGHADTQYF.

In regard to this clonotype: Mismatch with germline at one junction end may stem from a read error. The chain couples TRBV20-1 to TRBJ2-5; D remains ambiguous. CDR3 length equals 13 residues. Germline V gene data show CDR1 as DFQATT and CDR2 as SNEGSKA (reference sequence). The DNA of the CDR3 is TGCAGTGCAAGAGGTGGGCCGCAAGAGACCCAGTACTTC. As protein: CSARGGPQETQYF.

This clonotype was seen more than once but under ten times. The CDR3 region has the DNA TGCGCCAGCAGCTTGGGCGGGAATCCATACGAGCAGTACTTC. Its translation is CASSLGGNPYEQYF. This rearrangement joins TRBV5-1 to TRBJ2-7; weak D call: TRBD2 (6 bases). Looked up from germline, CDR1 is SGHRS and CDR2 is YFSETQ. The germline V and J ends were trimmed by 0 bases and 4 bases, with 11 bases remaining between them. There are 14 residues in the CDR3.

The genes are TRBV29-1 and TRBJ2-7; no clear D gene. The CDR3 covers 11 residues. Trimming cost V 4 bases and J 5 bases, with 9 bases left between them. Germline V gene sequence: CDR1 SQVTM, CDR2 ANQGSEA. In nucleotides, the CDR3 is TGCAGCGTTGCGGGCTACGACGAGCAGTACTTC. The encoded protein is CSVAGYDEQYF.

The V call is TRBV18, the J call TRBJ2-5; D tentatively fits TRBD1 or TRBD2 (5 bases each). The V end was cut by 9 bases, the J end by 11 bases, with 25 bases between. Germline V gene sequence: CDR1 KGHSH, CDR2 LQKENI. The CDR3 has 14 amino acids. The DNA for the CDR3 is TGTGCCAGTCAACCGGGACGAGAGTTCAATGAGCAGTACTTC. Amino acid sequence: CASQPGREFNEQYF.

The CDR3 DNA is TGTGCCAGCAGCCTCACCGGGACTAAGGACGAGCAGTACTTC. Translated, it gives CASSLTGTKDEQYF. The chain employs TRBV13 and TRBJ2-7, with 7 bases lining up with TRBD2. The CDR3 is made up of 14 amino acids. Looked up from germline, CDR1 is PRHDT and CDR2 is FYEKMQ (reference sequence). V was pared by 5 bases and J by 5 bases, with 9 bases of the junction left unmatched.